These T cell receptor beta chains were read from a single sample in a study of glioma-infiltrating T cells. TCRdb analysed the multiplex PCR reads with MiXCR anew, one entry per CDR3 protein. Among 400,000 or so distinct CDR3 sequences, 41% were seen once, and the ten largest hold around 13%. Sequencing used glioma tissue, nonneoplastic brain tissue, or PBMCs (not recorded which). These receptors all stem from a human donor with low-grade glioma or glioblastoma, undergoing nonglioma brain surgery, or in good health (not recorded which). CDR3s include the opening cysteine and the closing phenylalanine or tryptophan. D genes are given only for firm matches. Clone size is stated in some rows and not others, as once, few, many or a class when expanded.

J,size,V,length,D,DNA,CDR3
TRBJ2-3,many,TRBV6-5,15,.,TGTGCCAGCAGTTACGACCCAAAAAATCGGGATACGCAGTATTTT,CASSYDPKNRDTQYF
TRBJ1-2,.,TRBV12-3/TRBV12-4,13,.,TGTGCCAGCAGTTCTTGGGACATCTATGGCTACACCTTC,CASSSWDIYGYTF
TRBJ2-7,.,TRBV28,14,TRBD2,TGTGCCAGCAGTCTAGCGGGAGGGATATACGAGCAGTACTTC,CASSLAGGIYEQYF
TRBJ2-5,.,TRBV7-9,15,.,TGTGCCAGCAGCTCTGGATGGGCGGGCCAAGAGACCCAGTACTTC,CASSSGWAGQETQYF
TRBJ2-1,.,TRBV20-1,13,.,TGCAGTGCTAATAATCAACCGGGAAATGAGCAGTTCTTC,CSANNQPGNEQFF
TRBJ2-1,.,TRBV29-1,10,.,TGCAGCGTTTCCTACAATGAGCAGTTCTTC,CSVSYNEQFF
TRBJ1-1,.,TRBV20-1,14,.,TGCAGTGCTAGTCATGGACAGATGAACACTGAAGCTTTCTTT,CSASHGQMNTEAFF
TRBJ2-1,once,TRBV20-1,18,TRBD1,TGCAGTGCCGGGCCAGGGGGCCCTAGCAGAAGCTCCTACAATGAGCAGTTCTTC,CSAGPGGPSRSSYNEQFF
TRBJ1-5,.,TRBV12-3/TRBV12-4,16,TRBD1,TGTGCCAGCAGTTTCGGTGGGACAGGGGGCCGAAGGCCCCAGCATTTT,CASSFGGTGGRRPQHF
TRBJ2-1,.,TRBV3-1,17,TRBD1,TGTGCCAGCAGCCATCATCCAGGGGGCCGCCCCTACAATGAGCAGTTCTTC,CASSHHPGGRPYNEQFF
TRBJ2-3,few,TRBV9,14,.,TGTGCCAGCAGCGTAGCACCAAGCACAGATACGCAGTATTTT,CASSVAPSTDTQYF
TRBJ1-2,many,TRBV6-2/TRBV6-3,16,TRBD1,TGTGCCAGCAGTTCTCATCGGACAGGGTCGAGTAGCGGCTACACCTTC,CASSSHRTGSSSGYTF
TRBJ2-5,many,TRBV6-6,16,TRBD1,TGTGCCAGCAGTTACTCCAGGGGGCAGGGGCAAGAGACCCAGTACTTC,CASSYSRGQGQETQYF
TRBJ2-2,.,TRBV20-1,14,.,TGCAGTGCTAGTGATACTGGCAGCACCGGGGAGCTGTTTTTT,CSASDTGSTGELFF
TRBJ2-5,few,TRBV7-2,14,TRBD2,TGTGCCAGCAGCCCAAGGACTAGTAAGGAGACCCAGTACTTC,CASSPRTSKETQYF
TRBJ2-3,.,TRBV28,14,TRBD1,TGTGCCAGCAGCTCAGACAGGGTCACAGGTACGCAGTATTTT,CASSSDRVTGTQYF
TRBJ2-1,few,TRBV4-1,13,.,TGCGCCAGCAGCCAACTGGGCGTCAATGAGCAGTTCTTC,CASSQLGVNEQFF
TRBJ2-5,few,TRBV7-6,13,.,TGTGCCAGCAGTTCCACAGATTTTGAGACCCAGTACTTC,CASSSTDFETQYF
TRBJ2-7,.,TRBV7-2,14,.,TGTGCCAGCAGCTCCACAGTTACGGGCTCCGAGCAGTACTTC,CASSSTVTGSEQYF
TRBJ2-1,many,TRBV6-2/TRBV6-3,16,TRBD2,TGTGCCAGCCAGGGGTTCACACTAGCGGAGGACAATGAGCAGTTCTTC,CASQGFTLAEDNEQFF
TRBJ2-7,.,TRBV4-2,15,TRBD2,TGTGCCAGCAGAAGGGGTGGCGGGAGAGTAGGCGAGCAGCACTTC,CASRRGGGRVGEQHF
TRBJ1-1,.,TRBV10-3,13,.,TGTGCCATCAGTCCCCAGGCGAACACTGAAGCTTTCTTT,CAISPQANTEAFF
TRBJ2-7,few,TRBV28,14,TRBD2,TGTGCCAGCAGTCGCAGCGGGAGAGTCCACGAGCAGTACTTC,CASSRSGRVHEQYF
TRBJ1-1,.,TRBV28,16,.,TGTGCCAGCAGTCGGATCAGGGGCAAGGGGAACACTGAAGCTTTCTTT,CASSRIRGKGNTEAFF
TRBJ1-4,many,TRBV27,13,.,TGTGCCAGCAGTTTACTAGGGAGTGAAAAACTGTTTTTT,CASSLLGSEKLFF
TRBJ2-5,few,TRBV7-2,15,.,TGTGCCAGCAGCCCCCAGACAGCTTACCAAGAGACCCAGTACTTC,CASSPQTAYQETQYF
TRBJ2-5,.,TRBV7-9,15,.,TGTGCCAGCAGCTTCCGGGTAGCAGGACAAGAGACCCAGTACTTC,CASSFRVAGQETQYF
TRBJ2-7,.,TRBV7-2,14,TRBD2,TGTGCCAGCAGCCCCGGGAGGGGCAATTACGAGCAGTACTTC,CASSPGRGNYEQYF
TRBJ2-2,.,TRBV20-1,15,TRBD1,TGCAGTGCTCGTAAAGGACAGGGGAGGGTCGGGGAGCTGTTTTTT,CSARKGQGRVGELFF
TRBJ2-1,many,TRBV6-1,16,TRBD2,TGTGCCAGCAGTTTCTTAGCGGGGAGCTCCTACAATGAGCAGTTCTTC,CASSFLAGSSYNEQFF
TRBJ1-3,few,TRBV27,14,.,TGTGCCAGCAGTCCCTCGGGGGCTGGAAACACCATATATTTT,CASSPSGAGNTIYF
TRBJ2-6,few,TRBV20-1,17,.,TGCAGTGCTACCCCGACAGAACTAAGCTCTGGGGCCAACGTCCTGACTTTC,CSATPTELSSGANVLTF
TRBJ2-3,few,TRBV20-1,15,.,TGCAGTGCCCCCGGAAGGGGAGAGGGCACAGATACGCAGTATTTT,CSAPGRGEGTDTQYF
TRBJ2-7,few,TRBV29-1,13,.,TGCAGCGTTGCCTCCGGGAGCTTCTACGAGCAGTACTTC,CSVASGSFYEQYF
TRBJ2-7,once,TRBV2,12,.,TGTGCCAGCAGGCTTCTAGGCCACGAGCAGTACTTC,CASRLLGHEQYF